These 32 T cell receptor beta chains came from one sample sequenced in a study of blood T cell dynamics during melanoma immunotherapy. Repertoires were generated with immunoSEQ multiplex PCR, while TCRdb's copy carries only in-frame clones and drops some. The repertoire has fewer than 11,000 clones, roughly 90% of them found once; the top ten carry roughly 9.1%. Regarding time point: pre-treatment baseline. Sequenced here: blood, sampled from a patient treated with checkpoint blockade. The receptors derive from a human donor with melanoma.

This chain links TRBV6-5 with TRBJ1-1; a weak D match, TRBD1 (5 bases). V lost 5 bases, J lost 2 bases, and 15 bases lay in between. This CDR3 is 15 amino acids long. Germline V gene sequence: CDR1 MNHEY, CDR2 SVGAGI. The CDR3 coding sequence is TGTGCCAGCAGTAACATGGGGCTGGGAAACACTGAAGCTTTCTTT. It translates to CASSNMGLGNTEAFF.

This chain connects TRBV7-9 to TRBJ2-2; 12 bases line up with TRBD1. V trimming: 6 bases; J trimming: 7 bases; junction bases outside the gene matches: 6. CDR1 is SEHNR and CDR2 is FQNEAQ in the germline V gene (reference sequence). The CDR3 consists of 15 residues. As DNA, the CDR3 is TGTGCCAGCAGGGGACAGGGGGCTTTTATCGGGGAGCTGTTTTTT. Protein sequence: CASRGQGAFIGELFF.

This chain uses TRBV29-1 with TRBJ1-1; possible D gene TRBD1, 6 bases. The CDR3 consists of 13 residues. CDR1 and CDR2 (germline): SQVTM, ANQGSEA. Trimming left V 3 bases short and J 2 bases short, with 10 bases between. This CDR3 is CSVEGTLNTEAFF. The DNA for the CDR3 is TGCAGCGTTGAGGGGACACTAAACACTGAAGCTTTCTTT.

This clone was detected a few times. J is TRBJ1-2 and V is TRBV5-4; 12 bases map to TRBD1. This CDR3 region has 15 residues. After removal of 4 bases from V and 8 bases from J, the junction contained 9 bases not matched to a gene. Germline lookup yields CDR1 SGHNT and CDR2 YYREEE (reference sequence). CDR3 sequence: CASSDRDRGRRGYTF. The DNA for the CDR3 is TGTGCCAGCAGCGACCGGGACAGGGGGCGCCGAGGCTACACCTTC.

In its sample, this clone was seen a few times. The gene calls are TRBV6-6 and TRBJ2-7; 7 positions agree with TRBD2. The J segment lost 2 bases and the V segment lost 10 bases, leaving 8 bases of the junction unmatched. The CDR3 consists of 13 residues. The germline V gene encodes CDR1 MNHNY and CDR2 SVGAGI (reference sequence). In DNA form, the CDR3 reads TGTGCCATCTCGGGGGGAGCGGCCTACGAGCAGTACTTC. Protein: CAISGGAAYEQYF.

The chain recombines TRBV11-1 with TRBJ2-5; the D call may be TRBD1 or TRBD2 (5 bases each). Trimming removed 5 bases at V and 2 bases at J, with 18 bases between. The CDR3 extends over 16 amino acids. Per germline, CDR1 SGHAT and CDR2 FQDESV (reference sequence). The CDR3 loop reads CASSPPFRGQQETQYF. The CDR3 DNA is TGTGCCAGCAGCCCTCCATTCCGGGGCCAACAAGAGACCCAGTACTTC.

The CDR3 is CASSSQGAAGLNEQFF. CDR3 DNA sequence: TGTGCCAGCAGTTCACAGGGGGCGGCCGGACTCAATGAGCAGTTCTTC. The rearrangement joins TRBV6-6 to TRBJ2-1; 9 bases are a match to TRBD1. The V gene's germline CDR1 is MNHNY and CDR2 SVGAGI (reference sequence). The CDR3 covers 16 residues. The V segment lost 4 bases and the J segment 6 bases; nucleotides outside the gene matches: 10.

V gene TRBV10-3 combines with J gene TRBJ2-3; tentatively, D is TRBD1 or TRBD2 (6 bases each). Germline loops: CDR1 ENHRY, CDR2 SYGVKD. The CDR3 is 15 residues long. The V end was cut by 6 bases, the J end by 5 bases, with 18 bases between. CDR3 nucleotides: TGTGCCATCAGGCCGACCGTCGGAGGGGGAGATACGCAGTATTTT. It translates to CAIRPTVGGGDTQYF.

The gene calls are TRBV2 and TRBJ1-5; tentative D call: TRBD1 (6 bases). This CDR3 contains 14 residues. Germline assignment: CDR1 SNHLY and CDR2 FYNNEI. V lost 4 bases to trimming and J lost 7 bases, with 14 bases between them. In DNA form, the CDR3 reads TGTGCCAGCAGTGCGGGAGGGGGAGACCAGCCCCAGCATTTT. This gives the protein CASSAGGGDQPQHF.

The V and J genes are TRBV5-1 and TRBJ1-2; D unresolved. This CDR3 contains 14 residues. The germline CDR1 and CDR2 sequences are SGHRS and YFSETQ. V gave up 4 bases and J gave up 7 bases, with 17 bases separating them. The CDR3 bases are TGCGCCAGCAGCCCACTACCCGACCTTGGTGGCTACACCTTC. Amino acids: CASSPLPDLGGYTF.

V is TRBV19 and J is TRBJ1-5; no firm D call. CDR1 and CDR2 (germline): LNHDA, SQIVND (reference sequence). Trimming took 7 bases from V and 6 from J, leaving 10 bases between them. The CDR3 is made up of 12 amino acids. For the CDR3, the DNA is TGTGCCAGTAACGGAGGTGTTCAGCCCCAGCATTTT. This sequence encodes CASNGGVQPQHF.

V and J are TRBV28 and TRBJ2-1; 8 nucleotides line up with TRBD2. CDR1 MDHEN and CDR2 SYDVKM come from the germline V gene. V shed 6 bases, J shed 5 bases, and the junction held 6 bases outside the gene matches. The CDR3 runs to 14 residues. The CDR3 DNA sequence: TGTGCCAGCAGGGAAGCGGGACTAGACAATGAGCAGTTCTTC. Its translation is CASREAGLDNEQFF.

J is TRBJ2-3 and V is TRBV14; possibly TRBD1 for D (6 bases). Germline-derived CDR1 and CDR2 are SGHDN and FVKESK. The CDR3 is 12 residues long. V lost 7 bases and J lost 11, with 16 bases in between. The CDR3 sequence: CASKSTGGEQYF. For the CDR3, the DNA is TGTGCCAGCAAATCGACAGGCGGCGAGCAGTATTTT.

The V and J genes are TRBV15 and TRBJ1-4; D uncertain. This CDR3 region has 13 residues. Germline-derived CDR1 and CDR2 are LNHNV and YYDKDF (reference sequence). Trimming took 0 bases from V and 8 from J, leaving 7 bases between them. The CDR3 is CATSRDTREKLFF. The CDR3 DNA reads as TGTGCCACCAGCAGAGATACTAGGGAAAAACTGTTTTTT.

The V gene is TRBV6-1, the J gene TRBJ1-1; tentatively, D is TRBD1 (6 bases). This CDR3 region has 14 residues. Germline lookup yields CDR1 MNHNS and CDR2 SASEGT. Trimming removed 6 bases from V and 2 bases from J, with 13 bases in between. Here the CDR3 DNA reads TGTGCCAGCAGCCCGACAGGTTCTAACACTGAAGCTTTCTTT. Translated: CASSPTGSNTEAFF.

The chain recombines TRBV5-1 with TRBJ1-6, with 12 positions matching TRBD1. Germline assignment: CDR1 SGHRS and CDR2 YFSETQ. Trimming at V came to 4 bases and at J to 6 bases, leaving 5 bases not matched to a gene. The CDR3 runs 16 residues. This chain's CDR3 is CASSPGTGGSNSPLHF. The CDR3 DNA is TGCGCCAGCAGCCCCGGGACAGGGGGCAGTAATTCACCCCTCCACTTT.

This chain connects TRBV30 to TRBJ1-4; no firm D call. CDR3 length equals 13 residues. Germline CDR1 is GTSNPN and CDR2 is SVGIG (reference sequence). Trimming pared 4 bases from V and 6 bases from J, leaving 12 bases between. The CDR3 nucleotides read TGTGCCTGGACAAGAAAGGTGTATGAAAAACTGTTTTTT. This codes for CAWTRKVYEKLFF.

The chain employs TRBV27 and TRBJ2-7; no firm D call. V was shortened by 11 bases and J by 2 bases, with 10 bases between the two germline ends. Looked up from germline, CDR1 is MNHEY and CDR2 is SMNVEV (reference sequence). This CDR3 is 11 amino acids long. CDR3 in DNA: TGTGCCGGCAAGGACGCCTACGAGCAGTACGTC. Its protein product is CAGKDAYEQYV.

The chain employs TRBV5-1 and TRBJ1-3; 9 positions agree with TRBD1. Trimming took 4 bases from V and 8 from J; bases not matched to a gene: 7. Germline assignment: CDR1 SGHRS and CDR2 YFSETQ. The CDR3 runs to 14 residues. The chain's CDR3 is CASSTGTGRDTIYF. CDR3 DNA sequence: TGCGCCAGCAGCACTGGGACAGGGCGAGACACCATATATTTT.

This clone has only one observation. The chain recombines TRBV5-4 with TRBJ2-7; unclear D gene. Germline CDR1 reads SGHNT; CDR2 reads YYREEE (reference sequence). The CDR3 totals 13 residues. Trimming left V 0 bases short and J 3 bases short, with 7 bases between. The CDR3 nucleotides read TGTGCCAGCAGCTTGGAACAGAGCTACGAGCAGTACTTC. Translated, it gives CASSLEQSYEQYF.

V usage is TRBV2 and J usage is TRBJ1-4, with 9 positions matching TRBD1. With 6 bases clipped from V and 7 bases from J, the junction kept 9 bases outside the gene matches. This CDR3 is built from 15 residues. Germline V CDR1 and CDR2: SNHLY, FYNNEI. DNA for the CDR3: TGTGCCAGCAGCCCCAGACAGGGGGAGGGTGAAAAACTGTTTTTT. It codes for CASSPRQGEGEKLFF. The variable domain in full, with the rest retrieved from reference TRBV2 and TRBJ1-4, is EPEVTQTPSHQVTQMGQEVILRCVPISNHLYFYWYRQILGQKVEFLVSFYNNEISEKSEIFDDQFSVERPDGSNFTLKIRSTKLEDSAMYFCASSPRQGEGEKLFFGSGTQLSVL.

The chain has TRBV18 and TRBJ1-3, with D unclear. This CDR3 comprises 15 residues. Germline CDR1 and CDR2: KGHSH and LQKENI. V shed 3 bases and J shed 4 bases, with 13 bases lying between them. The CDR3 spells CASSPTPSSGNTIYF. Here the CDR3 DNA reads TGTGCCAGCTCACCGACACCCTCTTCGGGAAACACCATATATTTT.

The CDR3 is CSVEDGDRDGYTF. CDR3 nucleotides: TGCAGCGTTGAAGACGGGGACAGGGACGGCTACACCTTC. This chain links TRBV29-1 with TRBJ1-2; 9 bases fit TRBD1. CDR3 length equals 13 residues. Germline V CDR1 and CDR2: SQVTM, ANQGSEA. The trim removed 0 bases at V and 8 bases at J, leaving 4 bases unmatched.

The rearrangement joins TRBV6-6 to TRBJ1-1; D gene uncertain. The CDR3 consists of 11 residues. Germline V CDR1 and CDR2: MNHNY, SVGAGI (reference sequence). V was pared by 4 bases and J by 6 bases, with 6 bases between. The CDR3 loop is CASSSDSEAFF. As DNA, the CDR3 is TGTGCCAGCAGTTCGGACTCTGAAGCTTTCTTT.

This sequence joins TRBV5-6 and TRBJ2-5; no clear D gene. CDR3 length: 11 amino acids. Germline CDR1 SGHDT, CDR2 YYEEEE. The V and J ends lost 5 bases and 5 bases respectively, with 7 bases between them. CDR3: CASSREETQYF. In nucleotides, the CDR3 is TGTGCCAGCAGTAGAGAGGAGACCCAGTACTTC.

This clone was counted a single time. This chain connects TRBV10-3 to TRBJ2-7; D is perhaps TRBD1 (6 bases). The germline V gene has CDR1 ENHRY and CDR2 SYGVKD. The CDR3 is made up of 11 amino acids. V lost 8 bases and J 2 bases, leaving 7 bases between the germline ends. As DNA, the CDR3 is TGTGCCATCGGACAGACCTACGAGCAGTACTTC. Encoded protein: CAIGQTYEQYF.

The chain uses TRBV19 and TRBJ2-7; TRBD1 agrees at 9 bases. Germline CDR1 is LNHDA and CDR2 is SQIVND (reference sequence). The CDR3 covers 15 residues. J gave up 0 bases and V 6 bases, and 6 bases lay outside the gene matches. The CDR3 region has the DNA TGTGCCAGTAGGCCGACAGGGGGGCCCTCCTACGAGCAGTACTTC. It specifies CASRPTGGPSYEQYF. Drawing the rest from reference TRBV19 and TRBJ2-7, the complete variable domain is DGGITQSPKYLFRKEGQNVTLSCEQNLNHDAMYWYRQDPGQGLRLIYYSQIVNDFQKGDIAEGYSVSREKKESFPLTVTSAQKNPTAFYLCASRPTGGPSYEQYFGPGTRLTVT.

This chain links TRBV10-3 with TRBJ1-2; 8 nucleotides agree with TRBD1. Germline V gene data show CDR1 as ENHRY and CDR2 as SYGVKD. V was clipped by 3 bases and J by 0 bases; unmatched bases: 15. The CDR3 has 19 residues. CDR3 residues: CAISDSPLGRGPTNYGYTF. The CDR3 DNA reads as TGTGCCATCAGTGATAGCCCATTGGGCAGGGGGCCGACTAACTATGGCTACACCTTC.

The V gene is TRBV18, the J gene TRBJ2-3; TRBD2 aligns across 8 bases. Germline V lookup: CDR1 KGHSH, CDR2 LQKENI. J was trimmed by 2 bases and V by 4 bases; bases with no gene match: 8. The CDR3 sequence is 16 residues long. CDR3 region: CASSLIAGLNTDTQYF. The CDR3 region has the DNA TGTGCCAGCTCACTCATAGCGGGACTCAACACAGATACGCAGTATTTT.

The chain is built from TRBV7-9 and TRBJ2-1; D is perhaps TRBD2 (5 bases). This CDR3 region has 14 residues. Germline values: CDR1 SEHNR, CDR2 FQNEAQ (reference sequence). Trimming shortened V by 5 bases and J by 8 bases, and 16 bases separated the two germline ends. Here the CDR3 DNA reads TGTGCCAGCAGCGTTCCGGACTCTCGGCATGAGCAGTTCTTC. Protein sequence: CASSVPDSRHEQFF.

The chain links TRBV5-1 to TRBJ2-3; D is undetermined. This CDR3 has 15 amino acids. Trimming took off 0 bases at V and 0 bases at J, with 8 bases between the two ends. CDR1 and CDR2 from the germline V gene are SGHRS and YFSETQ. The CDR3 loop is CASSLDVPSTDTQYF. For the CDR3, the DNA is TGCGCCAGCAGCTTGGATGTTCCTAGCACAGATACGCAGTATTTT. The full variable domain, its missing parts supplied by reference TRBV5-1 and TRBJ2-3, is KAGVTQTPRYLIKTRGQQVTLSCSPISGHRSVSWYQQTPGQGLQFLFEYFSETQRNKGNFPGRFSGRQFSNSRSEMNVSTLELGDSALYLCASSLDVPSTDTQYFGPGTRLTVL.

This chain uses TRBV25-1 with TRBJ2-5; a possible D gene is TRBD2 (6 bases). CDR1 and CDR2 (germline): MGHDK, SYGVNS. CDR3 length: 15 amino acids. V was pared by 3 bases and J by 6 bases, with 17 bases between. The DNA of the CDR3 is TGTGCCAGCAGTGACGACCGCGGGACGGCAAAGACCCAGTACTTC. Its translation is CASSDDRGTAKTQYF.